The 12 T cell receptor beta chains listed next were all sequenced from one sample in a study of CD8 T cells in ankylosing spondylitis. TCRdb reprocessed the 5' RACE reads via MiXCR and lists one record per CDR3 protein. The profile shows 250,000 to 350,000 distinct CDR3 sequences, about 20% of them singletons. Sample: blood, either unsorted or a sorted T cell fraction (not recorded which). The receptors here all came from a male donor with ankylosing spondylitis or in good health (not recorded which).

The rearrangement uses TRBV28 and TRBJ1-1, with D possibly being TRBD1 (6 bases). From germline, CDR1 is MDHEN and CDR2 SYDVKM. This CDR3 has 13 amino acids. With 3 bases removed from V and 6 bases from J, the gap between germline ends came to 11 bases. CDR3 nucleotides: TGTGCCAGCAGTTTTCGGGGGCAGGCTGAAGCTTTCTTT. Translation gives CASSFRGQAEAFF.

The chain joins TRBV12-3 or TRBV12-4 to TRBJ1-4; 7 nucleotides match TRBD1. This CDR3 spans 14 amino acids. V gave up 3 bases and J gave up 4 bases; unmatched junction bases: 2. CDR3 nucleotide sequence: TGTGCCAGCAGTTTCAGGGGGAATAATGAAAAACTGTTTTTT. Translating gives CASSFRGNNEKLFF.

This clonotype has just one count. This may arise from a read error, as a much more abundant clone is one base away. The V gene is TRBV20-1, the J gene TRBJ1-2; D may be TRBD1 (6 bases). This CDR3 contains 12 residues. Looked up from germline, CDR1 is DFQATT and CDR2 is SNEGSKA (reference sequence). The CDR3 bases are TGCAGTGCTAGGGACAGAAACTATGACTACACCTTC. This encodes CSARDRNYDYTF.

The sample holds many counts of this clonotype. The chain carries TRBV29-1 and TRBJ2-2; D possibly corresponds to TRBD1 (6 bases). V lost 7 bases, J lost 6 bases, and 15 bases lay in between. This CDR3 has 13 residues. The germline V gene encodes CDR1 SQVTM and CDR2 ANQGSEA. The CDR3 coding sequence is TGCAGCGCCAAACAGGGATTGCCCGGGGAGCTGTTTTTT. This encodes CSAKQGLPGELFF.

The chain links TRBV28 to TRBJ1-2, with TRBD1 matching 7 bases. CDR1 and CDR2 (germline): MDHEN, SYDVKM. This CDR3 is 13 amino acids long. J lost 3 bases, V lost 6 bases, and 4 bases had no gene match. CDR3 residues: CASRGQAYYGYTF. The CDR3 nucleotides are TGTGCCAGCAGAGGACAGGCCTACTATGGCTACACCTTC.

This clonotype was picked up a small number of times. The CDR3 DNA reads TGTGCCAGCTCCAACAGGGGGGCTCAGCCCCAGCATTTT. Translating gives CASSNRGAQPQHF. The chain joins TRBV18 to TRBJ1-5, with 8 bases lining up with TRBD1. CDR1 and CDR2 from the germline V gene are KGHSH and LQKENI. The CDR3 loop spans 13 amino acids. The V and J ends lost 6 bases and 6 bases, in that order; junction bases with no gene match: 4. The full variable domain, with the rest looked up from reference TRBV18 and TRBJ1-5, is NAGVMQNPRHLVRRRGQEARLRCSPMKGHSHVYWYRQLPEEGLKFMVYLQKENIIDESGMPKERFSAEFPKEGPSILRIQQVVRGDSAAYFCASSNRGAQPQHFGDGTRLSIL.

This sequence joins TRBV20-1 and TRBJ1-5; D is undetermined. The length of the CDR3 is 16 residues. Germline lookup yields CDR1 DFQATT and CDR2 SNEGSKA (reference sequence). V was trimmed by 0 bases and J by 3 bases, leaving 15 bases between them. CDR3 sequence reads: CSARDQLRADNQPQHF. For the CDR3, the DNA is TGCAGTGCTAGAGATCAGCTAAGGGCAGACAATCAGCCCCAGCATTTT.

The chain recombines TRBV12-3 or TRBV12-4 with TRBJ1-1, with D possibly matching TRBD1 (6 bases). This CDR3 has 14 residues. Trimming took 5 bases from V and 1 from J, leaving 11 bases between them. CDR3 sequence reads: CASSPTGRNTEAFF. The DNA for the CDR3 is TGTGCCAGCAGTCCCACAGGGAGGAACACTGAAGCTTTCTTT.

Here the CDR3 DNA reads TGTGCCAGCAGGCGGGACGGATTGGGGTATGGCTACACCTTC. Translation: CASRRDGLGYGYTF. This sequence joins TRBV2 and TRBJ1-2; weak D call: TRBD1 (5 bases). The germline gives CDR1 SNHLY, CDR2 FYNNEI. The CDR3 contains 14 residues. V lost 6 bases and J 5 bases, leaving 16 bases between the germline ends.

This clonotype was counted between two and nine times. The V and J genes are TRBV20-1 and TRBJ1-6; D ambiguous. The germline CDR1 and CDR2 sequences are DFQATT and SNEGSKA (reference sequence). This CDR3 has 12 amino acids. Deletions cut 3 bases from V and 10 bases from J, with 10 bases between. The CDR3 sequence: CSARETPSPLHF. The CDR3 DNA follows: TGCAGTGCTAGGGAGACCCCGTCACCCCTCCACTTT.

This clonotype has a handful of counts. The J gene is TRBJ1-3, the V gene TRBV6-5, with D perhaps matching TRBD1 (5 bases). This CDR3 has 17 residues. V gave up 0 bases and J gave up 4 bases, with 16 bases separating them. Germline assignment: CDR1 MNHEY and CDR2 SVGAGI. CDR3 amino acids: CASSYSQGGLGGNTIYF. Here the CDR3 DNA reads TGTGCCAGCAGTTACTCTCAGGGAGGTTTGGGCGGAAACACCATATATTTT.

This clonotype was counted a few times. The chain's CDR3 is CASSFGLAGYADTQYF. In DNA, the CDR3 is TGTGCCAGCAGTTTCGGACTAGCGGGATATGCAGATACGCAGTATTTT. The chain couples TRBV7-2 to TRBJ2-3; TRBD2 matches at 12 bases. CDR3 length equals 16 residues. Unmatched junction bases numbered 8, after V lost 6 bases and J lost 4 bases. CDR1 is SGHTA, CDR2 FQGNSA, per germline.